Listed below are T cell receptor beta chains from one sample, sequenced in a study of neoadjuvant nivolumab and ipilimumab in lung cancer. Here immunoSEQ multiplex PCR was the method, and the copy in TCRdb shows in-frame clones only, minus some. This table holds some 30,000 clones, roughly nine tenths found once. The sample here was peripheral blood, taken after neoadjuvant nivolumab, alone or with ipilimumab, at or shortly before surgery. Receptor source: an adult with non-small cell lung cancer. The CDR3 runs from the conserved cysteine through the conserved F or W. The D gene is left open where the match is weak. The size field is filled for only some rows; it gives once, few, many or a size class.

V	J	size	D	CDR3	DNA
TRBV28	TRBJ2-5	.	.	CASRRGPQETQYF	TGTGCCAGCAGACGGGGGCCTCAAGAGACCCAGTACTTC
TRBV7-8	TRBJ1-4	.	.	CASSLGQGHEKLFF	TGTGCCAGCAGCTTAGGTCAAGGTCATGAAAAACTGTTTTTT
TRBV6-5	TRBJ2-2	once	.	CASKYGGFTGELFF	TGTGCCAGCAAATACGGGGGTTTCACCGGGGAGCTGTTTTTT
TRBV2	TRBJ1-2	.	TRBD1	CATREGAGNYGYTF	TGTGCCACCCGAGAGGGGGCTGGGAACTATGGCTACACCTTC
TRBV10-1	TRBJ2-3	.	.	CASSDPGGRGADTQYF	TGCGCCAGCAGTGATCCGGGTGGCAGGGGTGCAGATACGCAGTATTTT
TRBV15	TRBJ1-5	once	.	CATSRDRRGSQPQHF	TGTGCCACCAGCAGAGATAGGAGGGGGAGTCAGCCCCAGCATTTT
TRBV5-1	TRBJ1-2	.	.	CASSLFDDPRGSDGYTF	TGCGCCAGCAGCCTATTTGACGACCCTCGGGGAAGCGATGGCTACACCTTC
TRBV6-5	TRBJ2-7	.	.	CASSPDTYEQYF	TGTGCCAGCAGTCCCGATACCTACGAGCAGTACTTC
TRBV18	TRBJ1-5	once	.	CASSPRGGQPQHF	TGTGCCAGCTCACCACGGGGAGGGCAGCCCCAGCATTTT
TRBV18	TRBJ2-7	once	.	CASSPLQGEQYF	TGTGCCAGCTCACCTCTTCAAGGCGAGCAGTACTTC
TRBV18	TRBJ1-2	.	.	CASSGFSWGSDGYTF	TGTGCCAGCTCGGGCTTTTCGTGGGGCTCGGATGGCTACACCTTC
TRBV6-4	TRBJ2-3	few	.	CASSDSAYNTQYF	TGTGCCAGCAGTGACTCCGCTTACAATACGCAGTATTTT
TRBV6-1	TRBJ2-7	.	TRBD1	CASIWGQGAYEQYF	TGTGCCAGCATCTGGGGACAGGGGGCCTACGAGCAGTACTTC
TRBV5-6	TRBJ1-2	once	TRBD1	CASSPTGTTNYGYTF	TGTGCCAGCAGCCCGACAGGGACAACTAACTATGGCTACACCTTC
TRBV5-1	TRBJ2-7	few	TRBD1	CASSLALPGQVTYEQYF	TGCGCCAGCAGCTTGGCTTTACCGGGACAGGTAACCTACGAGCAGTACTTC
TRBV7-2	TRBJ2-7	few	.	CASSQVGRANYEQYF	TGTGCCAGCAGCCAGGTCGGCCGGGCCAACTACGAGCAGTACTTC
TRBV10-3	TRBJ1-1	.	.	CAISESTGNMNTEAFF	TGTGCCATCAGTGAGTCGACGGGGAACATGAACACTGAAGCTTTCTTT
TRBV20-1	TRBJ2-3	.	.	CSARPRDPVF	TGCAGTGCTAGACCCCGGGACCCAGTTTTT
TRBV7-2	TRBJ2-7	.	.	CASSKPHSSYEQYF	TGTGCCAGCAGCAAACCGCATAGCTCCTACGAGCAGTACTTC
TRBV14	TRBJ2-3	.	.	CASSQLSRVSEDTQYF	TGTGCCAGCAGCCAACTCTCGCGGGTCTCCGAGGATACGCAGTATTTT